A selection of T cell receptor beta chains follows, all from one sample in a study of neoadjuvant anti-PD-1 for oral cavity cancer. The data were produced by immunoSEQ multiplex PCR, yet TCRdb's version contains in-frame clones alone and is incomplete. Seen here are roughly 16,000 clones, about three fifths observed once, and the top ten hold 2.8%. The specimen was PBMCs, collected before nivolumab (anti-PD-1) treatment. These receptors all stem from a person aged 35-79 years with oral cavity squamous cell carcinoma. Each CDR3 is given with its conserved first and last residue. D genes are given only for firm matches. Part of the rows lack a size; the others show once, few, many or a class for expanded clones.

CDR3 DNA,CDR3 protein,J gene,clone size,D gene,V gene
TGTGCCAGCAGCCTCGCGGGAGTAGCGGGCACAGATACGCAGTATTTT,CASSLAGVAGTDTQYF,TRBJ2-3,few,TRBD2,TRBV9
TGTGCCTGGACGGGCAGTCATAGCAATCAGCCCCAGCATTTT,CAWTGSHSNQPQHF,TRBJ1-5,-,-,TRBV30
TGTGCCAGCAGCGTCGGTCGAGCAGAGCGTCTAGCGGTTTTGGATGAGCAGTTCTTC,CASSVGRAERLAVLDEQFF,TRBJ2-1,-,TRBD2,TRBV9
TGCGCCAGCAGCTTGGTATTAGAGAACGAGCAGTACTTC,CASSLVLENEQYF,TRBJ2-7,-,-,TRBV5-1
TGTGCCATCACCGAGGACAGGGGTTACAATGAGCAGTTCTTC,CAITEDRGYNEQFF,TRBJ2-1,-,TRBD1,TRBV10-3
TGTGCCAGTTACCCCGGGGCAGTCAACACCGGGGAGCTGTTTTTT,CASYPGAVNTGELFF,TRBJ2-2,-,-,TRBV19
TGTGCCATCAGTGATTTTGCGGGAGGGGTTAACAATGAGCAGTTCTTC,CAISDFAGGVNNEQFF,TRBJ2-1,-,TRBD2,TRBV10-3
TGCGCCAGCAGCATCGGACAGCCACGGGCCACCATATATTTT,CASSIGQPRATIYF,TRBJ1-3,-,-,TRBV5-1
TGTGCCAGCAGCGAAACAGGGGATGGCTACACCTTC,CASSETGDGYTF,TRBJ1-2,-,TRBD1,TRBV6-5
TGTGCCTGGAGGCGGACAGGGATCCATGGCTACACCTTC,CAWRRTGIHGYTF,TRBJ1-2,-,TRBD1,TRBV30
TGTGCCACCCTGGACGGACAGGGCATCGACGATACGCAGTATTTT,CATLDGQGIDDTQYF,TRBJ2-3,few,TRBD1,TRBV10-3
TGTGCCAGTAGTATATCAGGGGAGGCCTACGAGCAGTACTTC,CASSISGEAYEQYF,TRBJ2-7,-,-,TRBV19
TGTGCCAGCAGTGGGGTAATGAACACTGAAGCTTTCTTT,CASSGVMNTEAFF,TRBJ1-1,-,-,TRBV6-1